This T cell receptor (beta chain) derives from a study of blood T cell repertoires in COVID-19. Whole-study context: Acute and convalescent COVID-19 specimens originated in the United States, Italy and Spain. The analysed material was cDNA or gDNA that came from T cells, B-cell-depleted T cells, or PBMCs.

This CDR3 contains 12 residues. Trimming took 10 bases from V and 5 from J, leaving 9 bases between them. Germline CDR1 and CDR2: MDHEN and SYDVKM. Study processing details: Amplification with reference gene primers provided the estimates of nucleated cell counts. The protocol was immunoSEQ multiplex PCR, while the TCRdb copy is restricted to in-frame clones and leaves out a portion. That table supplies the V and J calls and clone size; D and trimming were determined from the DNA. The repertoire holds roughly 200,000 clones, approximately 84% seen once, with 4.5% to 5% in the top ten. The TCR originated in a woman aged 80 or older with acute or convalescent COVID-19. The chain employs TRBV28 and TRBJ1-6; possible D gene TRBD1, 5 bases. The sample comprised peripheral blood. CDR3 sequence: CAIQGNNSPLHF. CDR3 DNA sequence: TGTGCCATCCAGGGCAATAATTCACCCCTCCACTTT.